Each of the 9 T cell receptor beta chains below was sequenced from the same sample in a study of post-analysis software for immune sequencing data. Study results and caveats: Relative to controls, patients had 5 or 6 TRBV segments at higher frequency, with TRBV5-6, TRBV5-1 and TRBV20-1 among these.

Their target antigens are unknown. Unique molecular identifiers featured in each of the TCR beta cDNA libraries. TCRdb processed the PCR reads anew with MiXCR; each CDR3 protein has one entry. Of about 260,000 distinct CDR3 sequences detected, 36% appear once; the ten largest clones hold 4% to 6%. The sample consisted of blood. The origin of the receptors is a girl between 10 and 17 years old with multiple sclerosis.

The table lists this clonotype with a count of one. The chain carries TRBV7-9 and TRBJ2-3, with 7 bases identical to TRBD2. Germline V lookup: CDR1 SEHNR, CDR2 FQNEAQ (reference sequence). The CDR3 is made up of 15 amino acids. With V trimmed by 5 bases and J by 2 bases, 7 bases remained unmatched. CDR3 coding DNA: TGTGCCAGCAGCCCCGCGGGAGCCATCACAGATACGCAGTATTTT. Amino acids: CASSPAGAITDTQYF.

Of note for this clonotype: A read error may explain this, as a much larger clone is one base away. The rearrangement uses TRBV12-3 or TRBV12-4 and TRBJ2-3; TRBD2 is a possible D gene (6 bases). The CDR3 has 14 residues. CDR3 sequence: CASSFKGGTDTRYF. For the CDR3, the DNA is TGTGCCAGCAGTTTTAAGGGAGGCACAGATACGCGGTATTTT.

V gene TRBV2 combines with J gene TRBJ2-1, with TRBD2 matching 11 bases. Germline V gene data show CDR1 as SNHLY and CDR2 as FYNNEI. Unmatched junction bases numbered 6, after V lost 2 bases and J lost 6 bases. The CDR3 is 16 amino acids. The CDR3 protein is CASSEWGLADCNEQFF. CDR3 DNA: TGTGCCAGCAGTGAATGGGGACTAGCGGACTGCAATGAGCAGTTCTTC.

The chain has TRBV6-1 and TRBJ2-7, with 7 bases that match TRBD1. With V trimmed by 8 bases and J by 2 bases, 3 bases remained unmatched. The CDR3 runs 12 residues. The germline CDR1 and CDR2 sequences are MNHNS and SASEGT. The CDR3 sequence: CASCDRAYEQYF. The CDR3, as DNA: TGTGCCAGCTGCGACAGGGCCTACGAGCAGTACTTC.

This clonotype appeared many times. Written as DNA, the CDR3 is TGCAGTGCTAGCCCCCTAGCGGGAGCTGGAGATGAGCAGTTCTTC. Translating it yields CSASPLAGAGDEQFF. This rearrangement joins TRBV20-1 to TRBJ2-1; TRBD2 matches 10 bases. The V segment lost 3 bases and the J segment 8 bases; nucleotides outside the gene matches: 10. This CDR3 contains 15 residues. The germline gives CDR1 DFQATT, CDR2 SNEGSKA (reference sequence).

This clonotype was counted at least ten times. The CDR3: CASSGQGSYEQYF. The CDR3 DNA follows: TGTGCCAGCAGTGGACAGGGGTCCTACGAGCAGTACTTC. The rearrangement uses TRBV6-5 and TRBJ2-7; 9 bases map to TRBD1. The CDR3 spans 13 residues. Germline V gene lookup returns CDR1 MNHEY and CDR2 SVGAGI. The V segment lost 5 bases and the J segment 1 base; nucleotides outside the gene matches: 0.

The V gene is TRBV29-1, the J gene TRBJ2-5, with D unclear. Germline V gives CDR1 SQVTM, CDR2 ANQGSEA. V was shortened by 3 bases and J by 2 bases, with 13 bases between the two germline ends. The CDR3 extends over 14 amino acids. CDR3 loop: CSVESPILQETQYF. As DNA, the CDR3 is TGCAGCGTTGAGTCGCCAATTCTTCAAGAGACCCAGTACTTC.

The chain carries TRBV20-1 and TRBJ2-3; 7 bases are a match to TRBD2. The CDR3 sequence is 18 residues long. V was pared by 3 bases and J by 0 bases, with 15 bases of the junction left unmatched. Germline-derived CDR1 and CDR2 are DFQATT and SNEGSKA (reference sequence). The CDR3 sequence is CSASAPSGREGSTDTQYF. The DNA for the CDR3 is TGCAGTGCTAGTGCCCCTAGTGGGAGGGAGGGAAGCACAGATACGCAGTATTTT.

The chain carries TRBV29-1 and TRBJ2-5, with D perhaps matching TRBD1 (6 bases). Germline V lookup: CDR1 SQVTM, CDR2 ANQGSEA. Trimming removed 2 bases from V and 1 base from J, with 14 bases in between. The CDR3 totals 15 residues. The CDR3 region is CSVEPPRTAQETQYF. CDR3 DNA sequence: TGCAGCGTTGAACCACCCAGGACAGCCCAAGAGACCCAGTACTTC.